Listed here are 31 T cell receptor beta chains from one sample, sequenced in a study of T cell responses to AZD1222 COVID-19 vaccine. Data came from immunoSEQ multiplex PCR; TCRdb stores just in-frame clones and leaves some out. The sample has 120,000 to 150,000 clones; approximately 89% are singletons. The sample in question was peripheral blood, obtained 28 days after the second AZD1222 dose. Receptors were obtained from an adult who received the AZD1222 COVID-19 vaccine.

The gene calls are TRBV4-1 and TRBJ2-4; D tentatively fits TRBD1 or TRBD2 (7 bases each). The germline V gene has CDR1 MGHRA and CDR2 YSYEKL. The CDR3 totals 17 residues. V lost 3 bases, J lost 2 bases, and 17 bases lay in between. CDR3 DNA sequence: TGCGCCAGCAGCCAGCCCCAGGGGGGGCGAACCAAAAACATTCAGTACTTC. Protein sequence: CASSQPQGGRTKNIQYF.

This clone was recorded only once. The chain employs TRBV28 and TRBJ1-2; TRBD1 aligns across 7 bases. The CDR3 consists of 11 residues. Trimming cost V 8 bases and J 8 bases; bases outside gene matches: 5. CDR1 and CDR2 (germline): MDHEN, SYDVKM. The CDR3 region has the DNA TGTGCCAGCGCCAGGGGGAACGGCTACACCTTC. It is translated as CASARGNGYTF.

J is TRBJ2-1 and V is TRBV5-6; D possibly corresponds to TRBD2 (5 bases). Germline CDR1 and CDR2: SGHDT and YYEEEE. V gave up 0 bases and J gave up 5 bases, with 9 bases separating them. The CDR3 has 14 residues. The CDR3 DNA reads TGTGCCAGCAGCTTGGAGCTAGCCAACAATGAGCAGTTCTTC. Residues: CASSLELANNEQFF.

The chain is built from TRBV2 and TRBJ2-3; a possible D gene is TRBD1 (6 bases). CDR1 and CDR2 (germline): SNHLY, FYNNEI. CDR3 length equals 14 residues. V was clipped by 6 bases and J by 2 bases, with 12 bases between them. In DNA, the CDR3 is TGTGCCAGCAGCGTACAGGGAATCACAGATACGCAGTATTTT. Its translation: CASSVQGITDTQYF.

The chain joins TRBV28 to TRBJ2-1; weak D call: TRBD2 (5 bases). Germline CDR1 and CDR2: MDHEN and SYDVKM. This CDR3 contains 16 residues. Trimming shortened V by 8 bases and J by 5 bases, and 22 bases separated the two germline ends. This CDR3 is CASGLQEGVEDNEQFF. The DNA for the CDR3 is TGTGCCAGCGGCCTCCAAGAGGGAGTAGAGGACAATGAGCAGTTCTTC.

V is TRBV28 and J is TRBJ1-2; 11 bases line up with TRBD1. The CDR3 is 14 residues long. Looked up from germline, CDR1 is MDHEN and CDR2 is SYDVKM. Trimming removed 4 bases from V and 3 bases from J; junction bases left unmatched: 1. CDR3 in amino acids: CASSSGQGDYGYTF. The DNA of the CDR3 is TGTGCCAGCAGTTCGGGACAGGGGGACTATGGCTACACCTTC.

This clone has only a few counts. The rearrangement joins TRBV19 to TRBJ1-6; TRBD1 is a possible D gene (5 bases). The CDR3 is 15 amino acids. V was pared by 6 bases and J by 0 bases, with 9 bases between. Germline assignment: CDR1 LNHDA and CDR2 SQIVND (reference sequence). This CDR3 reads CASSEGSSYNSPLHF. CDR3 bases: TGTGCCAGTAGCGAGGGGAGCTCCTATAATTCACCCCTCCACTTT. The variable domain in full, with the rest retrieved from reference TRBV19 and TRBJ1-6, is DGGITQSPKYLFRKEGQNVTLSCEQNLNHDAMYWYRQDPGQGLRLIYYSQIVNDFQKGDIAEGYSVSREKKESFPLTVTSAQKNPTAFYLCASSEGSSYNSPLHFGNGTRLTVT.

The chain links TRBV15 to TRBJ1-2; TRBD1 matches 7 bases. From germline, CDR1 is LNHNV and CDR2 YYDKDF (reference sequence). CDR3 size: 16 residues. The V segment lost 6 bases and the J segment 5 bases; nucleotides outside the gene matches: 15. The DNA for the CDR3 is TGTGCCACCAGTTCCCCTTTTTTAGGGGGCGTGTATGGCTACACCTTC. Translating it yields CATSSPFLGGVYGYTF.

This clone was seen a single time. The chain uses TRBV27 and TRBJ2-7; 9 bases are shared with TRBD1. The V gene end was trimmed by 7 bases and the J gene end by 2 bases; junction bases not matched to a gene: 9. This CDR3 region has 15 residues. Per germline, CDR1 MNHEY and CDR2 SMNVEV (reference sequence). The CDR3 coding sequence is TGTGCCAGCACCACCTTCGGGGACAGGGCCTACGAGCAGTACTTC. Translating gives CASTTFGDRAYEQYF.

This chain links TRBV2 with TRBJ1-2; TRBD1 matches at 9 bases. J lost 12 bases, V lost 5 bases, and 7 bases had no gene match. Germline CDR1 SNHLY, CDR2 FYNNEI. The length of the CDR3 is 12 residues. The CDR3 loop is CASSWDRVYHTF. CDR3 nucleotide sequence: TGTGCCAGCAGTTGGGACAGGGTATACCACACCTTC.

The rearrangement links TRBV6-2 or TRBV6-3 to TRBJ2-7, with D unclear. CDR1 is MNHEY, CDR2 SVGEGT, per germline. The V and J ends lost 1 base and 5 bases respectively, with 15 bases between them. The CDR3 extends over 15 amino acids. The CDR3: CASSYWARKDNEQYF. CDR3 DNA: TGTGCCAGCAGTTACTGGGCTAGGAAAGATAACGAGCAGTACTTC.

The chain couples TRBV6-6 to TRBJ1-4; D is undetermined. V lost 2 bases and J lost 8, with 9 bases in between. There are 13 residues in the CDR3. The germline CDR1 and CDR2 sequences are MNHNY and SVGAGI (reference sequence). The CDR3 nucleotides are TGTGCCAGCAGTTACGGCGGACCCGAAAAACTGTTTTTT. This encodes CASSYGGPEKLFF.

The chain employs TRBV18 and TRBJ1-2, with D perhaps TRBD1 (5 bases). The CDR3 sequence is 17 residues long. The germline V gene encodes CDR1 KGHSH and CDR2 LQKENI. The V end was cut by 0 bases, the J end by 0 bases, with 14 bases between. CDR3 nucleotides: TGTGCCAGCTCACCACCTACAGGAGCTGACACTAACTATGGCTACACCTTC. Protein product: CASSPPTGADTNYGYTF.

The chain links TRBV13 to TRBJ2-3; 14 bases agree with TRBD2. The ends lost 1 base at V and 0 bases at J; junction bases unmatched: 6. The length of the CDR3 is 19 residues. Looked up from germline, CDR1 is PRHDT and CDR2 is FYEKMQ (reference sequence). Written as DNA, the CDR3 is TGTGCCAGCAGCTTAGAGGGACTAGCGGGAGAGAGAAGCACAGATACGCAGTATTTT. This encodes CASSLEGLAGERSTDTQYF.

This chain uses TRBV5-4 with TRBJ2-2; 11 bases align to TRBD1. Germline V gene data show CDR1 as SGHNT and CDR2 as YYREEE (reference sequence). CDR3 length: 16 amino acids. The junction had 6 bases not matched to a gene; V was cut back by 5 bases and J by 3 bases. The DNA of the CDR3 is TGTGCCAGCAGGGGGACGGGACAGGGGGACACCGGGGAGCTGTTTTTT. It encodes CASRGTGQGDTGELFF.

The rearrangement uses TRBV12-3 or TRBV12-4 and TRBJ1-2; D is ambiguous. The CDR3 has 13 residues. The V gene lost 2 bases and the J gene lost 6 bases, with 10 bases spanning the gap. CDR3 sequence reads: CASSLFRADGYTF. DNA of the CDR3: TGTGCCAGCAGTTTATTTCGAGCGGATGGCTACACCTTC.

The rearrangement uses TRBV2 and TRBJ1-2, with a tentative D call TRBD1 (5 bases). V lost 8 bases, J lost 4 bases, and 20 bases lay in between. The germline gives CDR1 SNHLY, CDR2 FYNNEI. The CDR3 consists of 15 residues. The CDR3, as DNA: TGTGCCAGCCTCTGGGGCGCCCAGAGGAGCTATGGCTACACCTTC. Protein product: CASLWGAQRSYGYTF.

V gene TRBV11-3 combines with J gene TRBJ1-2, with 7 bases identical to TRBD1. Losses at the gene ends were 5 bases for V and 5 bases for J; bases not matched to a gene: 11. There are 15 residues in the CDR3. From germline, CDR1 is SGHNT and CDR2 YENEEA. The CDR3: CASSRDSFLRYGYTF. CDR3 coding DNA: TGTGCCAGCAGCCGGGACAGCTTCCTTCGTTATGGCTACACCTTC.

This chain links TRBV7-2 with TRBJ1-2, with D maybe TRBD1 (6 bases). Germline V gene data show CDR1 as SGHTA and CDR2 as FQGNSA. The CDR3 runs 14 residues. The germline V and J ends were trimmed by 5 bases and 4 bases, with 14 bases remaining between them. CDR3 loop: CASSPRQESYGYTF. CDR3 nucleotide sequence: TGTGCCAGCAGCCCAAGACAGGAATCCTATGGCTACACCTTC. The full variable domain, in which reference TRBV7-2 and TRBJ1-2 provide the parts outside the CDR3, is GAGVSQSPSNKVTEKGKDVELRCDPISGHTALYWYRQSLGQGLEFLIYFQGNSAPDKSGLPSDRFSAERTGGSVSTLTIQRTQQEDSAVYLCASSPRQESYGYTFGSGTRLTVV.

The DNA of the CDR3 is TGTGCCAGCAGTTTGACACAGGGCGGGAACACTGAAGCTTTCTTT. This translates into CASSLTQGGNTEAFF. J is TRBJ1-1 and V is TRBV6-6; D is perhaps TRBD1 (6 bases). The length of the CDR3 is 15 residues. V was shortened by 4 bases and J by 1 base, with 13 bases between the two germline ends. Germline loops: CDR1 MNHNY, CDR2 SVGAGI (reference sequence).

V is TRBV5-1 and J is TRBJ2-1; no definite D call. Germline loops: CDR1 SGHRS, CDR2 YFSETQ. V lost 1 base to trimming and J lost 12 bases, with 8 bases between them. The CDR3 runs to 11 residues. The DNA for the CDR3 is TGCGCCAGCAGCTTGACCGGTTTGCAGTTCTTC. It is translated as CASSLTGLQFF.

The chain combines TRBV15 with TRBJ2-3, with D uncertain. V lost 0 bases, J lost 0 bases, and 7 bases lay in between. Germline CDR1 LNHNV, CDR2 YYDKDF (reference sequence). The CDR3 has 15 amino acids. The CDR3 protein is CATSRDLSSTDTQYF. DNA of the CDR3: TGTGCCACCAGCAGAGACTTAAGTAGCACAGATACGCAGTATTTT.

The genes are TRBV5-6 and TRBJ1-5; possibly TRBD1 for D (6 bases). The CDR3 has 15 residues. With 6 bases removed from V and 2 bases from J, the gap between germline ends came to 15 bases. Per germline, CDR1 SGHDT and CDR2 YYEEEE. In nucleotides, the CDR3 is TGTGCCAGCATGGCCCAGGGGAGACGCAATCAGCCCCAGCATTTT. Protein: CASMAQGRRNQPQHF.

This chain joins TRBV6-5 and TRBJ1-1; D unresolved. The CDR3 has 14 amino acids. The V gene's germline CDR1 is MNHEY and CDR2 SVGAGI. Trimming pared 0 bases from V and 4 bases from J, leaving 9 bases between. The chain's CDR3 is CASSYSDYGTEAFF. Written as DNA, the CDR3 is TGTGCCAGCAGTTACTCGGATTATGGCACTGAAGCTTTCTTT.

V and J are TRBV27 and TRBJ2-7; 8 bases agree with TRBD2. The ends lost 2 bases at V and 3 bases at J; junction bases unmatched: 6. Germline V gene lookup returns CDR1 MNHEY and CDR2 SMNVEV (reference sequence). CDR3 length equals 15 residues. This CDR3 is CASSLSGSFFYEQYF. The CDR3 DNA is TGTGCCAGCAGTTTAAGCGGGAGTTTTTTCTACGAGCAGTACTTC.

The V call is TRBV7-8, the J call TRBJ1-1; D is uncertain. V lost 2 bases and J 1 base, leaving 5 bases between the germline ends. Germline CDR1 reads SGHVS; CDR2 reads FQNEAQ. The CDR3 spans 13 residues. The CDR3 sequence is CASSLMRNTEAFF. CDR3 coding DNA: TGTGCCAGCAGCTTAATGAGGAACACTGAAGCTTTCTTT.

The chain couples TRBV3-1 (or the pseudogene TRBV3-2) to TRBJ1-2, with TRBD1 matching 7 bases. There are 13 residues in the CDR3. Germline CDR1 LGHDT, CDR2 YNNKEL (reference sequence). V gave up 0 bases and J gave up 8 bases; unmatched junction bases: 3. The CDR3 sequence: CASSQETGMGYTF. CDR3 DNA sequence: TGTGCCAGCAGCCAAGAGACAGGGATGGGCTACACCTTC.

This chain uses TRBV28 with TRBJ2-5, with D possibly being TRBD2 (5 bases). From germline, CDR1 is MDHEN and CDR2 SYDVKM. With 2 bases removed from V and 6 bases from J, the gap between germline ends came to 13 bases. The CDR3 contains 14 residues. CDR3 loop: CASSLRRRGKTQYF. CDR3 nucleotide sequence: TGTGCCAGCAGTTTACGGCGCCGAGGGAAGACCCAGTACTTC.

The V and J genes are TRBV19 and TRBJ2-7, with TRBD2 matching over 11 bases. In germline, CDR1 is LNHDA, CDR2 SQIVND (reference sequence). V lost 6 bases, J lost 3 bases, and 4 bases stayed unmatched. There are 14 residues in the CDR3. As DNA, the CDR3 is TGTGCCAGTAGCGACGGGACTAGCGGCTACGAGCAGTACTTC. Translated: CASSDGTSGYEQYF. Full variable domain (missing parts from reference TRBV19 and TRBJ2-7): DGGITQSPKYLFRKEGQNVTLSCEQNLNHDAMYWYRQDPGQGLRLIYYSQIVNDFQKGDIAEGYSVSREKKESFPLTVTSAQKNPTAFYLCASSDGTSGYEQYFGPGTRLTVT.

The gene calls are TRBV2 and TRBJ1-4, with TRBD1 matching 9 bases. The CDR3 has 16 residues. Germline V lookup: CDR1 SNHLY, CDR2 FYNNEI. Trimming at V came to 0 bases and at J to 8 bases, leaving 7 bases not matched to a gene. The DNA for the CDR3 is TGTGCCAGCAGTGAAGCGGGACAGGGAACCCAGGAAAAACTGTTTTTT. As protein: CASSEAGQGTQEKLFF.

This rearrangement joins TRBV4-1 to TRBJ1-2; TRBD1 aligns across 7 bases. The CDR3 has 16 amino acids. From germline, CDR1 is MGHRA and CDR2 YSYEKL. V lost 1 base, J lost 8 bases, and 13 bases stayed unmatched. The CDR3, as DNA: TGCGCCAGCAGCCAAGGCACGGGACAGCCCCCTCGAGGCTACACCTTC. This gives the protein CASSQGTGQPPRGYTF.